The entry below gives a single T cell receptor beta chain sequence along with its context. Its target is unknown. cDNA serving as the sequencing template came from extracted, reverse transcribed RNA. Sequencing used immunoSEQ multiplex PCR; TCRdb keeps in-frame clones, though not all of them. Of about 280,000 clones listed, 58% were seen once; the top ten hold around 1.8%. These data come from a study of CD8+ T cells in alopecia areata. Study outcomes and limitations: Uncertainty about whether baseline CD8+ expansion is linked to response remains, with one nonresponder.

The treatment denotes: oral pan-JAK inhibitor, 5-10 mg twice daily. V lost 4 bases and J 4 bases, leaving 19 bases between the germline ends. Germline lookup yields CDR1 SGHNT and CDR2 YYREEE (reference sequence). The length of the CDR3 is 16 residues. The specimen was CD4+ T cells sorted from blood, collected at week 24, from a patient treated with tofacitinib. The receptor comes from a human donor with alopecia areata. The gene calls are TRBV5-4 and TRBJ2-3; the D gene is possibly TRBD1 (6 bases). CDR3 sequence: CASSLNPQGYPDTQYF. CDR3 DNA: TGTGCCAGCAGCCTTAACCCACAGGGATATCCAGATACGCAGTATTTT.